This entry concerns a single T cell receptor beta chain. Trimming removed 3 bases from V and 3 bases from J, with 13 bases in between. Per germline, CDR1 SGHAT and CDR2 FQDESV (reference sequence). The CDR3 runs to 15 residues. This record belongs to a study of blood T cell repertoires in COVID-19. Study context: Specimens from acute and convalescent COVID-19 originated in the United States, Italy and Spain. Sources were T cells, B-cell-depleted T cells, or PBMCs; the material itself was cDNA or gDNA.

Here immunoSEQ multiplex PCR was the method, and the copy in TCRdb shows in-frame clones only, minus some. Of fewer than 80,000 clones in the sample, about 85% were seen once. The clonotype comes from a human donor in a cohort sampled during active COVID-19. Sequencing was done on a sample of peripheral blood. The chain combines TRBV11-1 with TRBJ2-3; unclear D gene. CDR3 nucleotide sequence: TGTGCCAGCAGCTTCGACCACCAACTAACAGATACGCAGTATTTT. This translates into CASSFDHQLTDTQYF. Combining the CDR3 with reference TRBV11-1 and TRBJ2-3 gives the whole variable domain EAEVAQSPRYKITEKSQAVAFWCDPISGHATLYWYRQILGQGPELLVQFQDESVVDDSQLPKDRFSAERLKGVDSTLKIQPAELGDSAMYLCASSFDHQLTDTQYFGPGTRLTVL.